This T cell receptor (beta chain) was observed in a study of beta chain features in type 1 diabetes. General study findings and limits: Patients' naive, central memory and Treg TCRB repertoires seemed closer to one another than those of healthy donors.

The whole isolated RNA underwent reverse transcription, so sequencing captured expressed TCRB transcripts. The table came from immunoSEQ multiplex PCR; TCRdb's copy has only in-frame clones and leaves some out. This table has about 330,000 clones, approximately 11% appearing once. This clone showed up just a few times. Its target is not known. The CDR3 is 14 amino acids. Unmatched junction bases numbered 3, after V lost 0 bases and J lost 6 bases. Germline CDR1 reads SGHRS; CDR2 reads YFSETQ. Per donor, one heparinised blood draw averaged around 110 mL. This chain uses TRBV5-1 with TRBJ2-1; 7 bases are shared with TRBD1. Sequenced sample: naive CD4+ T cells from blood. This TCR was recovered from a woman in her thirties in good health. The CDR3 spells CASSLGQGFNEQFF. The CDR3 DNA follows: TGCGCCAGCAGCTTGGGACAGGGTTTCAATGAGCAGTTCTTC.